Following are 14 T cell receptor beta chains from one sample sequenced in a study of blood T cell repertoires in COVID-19 (dated by TCRdb to about 2020). The library was prepared using the immunoSEQ multiplex PCR assay. The immuneACCESS repertoire file appears here via TCRdb, limited to in-frame rearrangements. These files lack a portion of the clones; in checked studies, under half of the deficit traces to unresolved V genes, and the cause of the others is not known. The sample contains 170,000 or so clones, around nine tenths of them found a single time. The ten largest clonotypes hold 0.45% to 0.65% of the sample. The sample was peripheral blood. All receptors come from a man in his fifties with acute or convalescent COVID-19.

The rearrangement links TRBV10-2 to TRBJ1-6; 8 bases are shared with TRBD1. Germline V gene lookup returns CDR1 WSHSY and CDR2 SAAADI. CDR3 size: 14 residues. Trimming took 5 bases from V and 8 from J; bases not matched to a gene: 5. The DNA for the CDR3 is TGCGCCAGCAGTTTACAGGGGGGTGATTCACCCCTCCACTTT. Its protein product is CASSLQGGDSPLHF.

The CDR3 spells CASSKTGVYEQYF. CDR3 DNA: TGTGCCAGCAGTAAAACAGGGGTCTACGAGCAGTACTTC. The rearrangement links TRBV27 to TRBJ2-7; 7 bases match TRBD1. Trimming cost V 5 bases and J 3 bases; bases outside gene matches: 4. The CDR3 extends over 13 amino acids. The germline gives CDR1 MNHEY, CDR2 SMNVEV (reference sequence).

This CDR3 reads CASSFLVWQTQYF. Written as DNA, the CDR3 is TGTGCCAGCAGCTTCCTAGTGTGGCAGACCCAGTACTTC. The rearrangement uses TRBV7-2 and TRBJ2-5; D is uncertain. V dropped 3 bases and J dropped 6 bases, with 11 bases sitting between them. The germline gives CDR1 SGHTA, CDR2 FQGNSA. The CDR3 runs 13 residues.

In its sample, this clone was seen once. This rearrangement joins TRBV10-3 to TRBJ2-3; TRBD2 aligns across 7 bases. V dropped 0 bases and J dropped 2; count of bases not matched to a gene: 5. The CDR3 contains 16 residues. Germline V gene lookup returns CDR1 ENHRY and CDR2 SYGVKD. The DNA of the CDR3 is TGTGCCATCAGTGAGTCGTTGGCGGGAGCCACAGATACGCAGTATTTT. It specifies CAISESLAGATDTQYF.

The V gene is TRBV5-6, the J gene TRBJ2-2, with TRBD2 matching over 7 bases. Germline V gene sequence: CDR1 SGHDT, CDR2 YYEEEE. This CDR3 has 14 amino acids. With 2 bases clipped from V and 5 bases from J, the junction kept 3 bases outside the gene matches. The CDR3 is CASSFGGGTGELFF. In DNA, the CDR3 is TGTGCCAGCAGCTTCGGGGGAGGGACCGGGGAGCTGTTTTTT.

This chain uses TRBV2 with TRBJ2-7; TRBD1 matches 7 bases. The trim removed 6 bases at V and 5 bases at J, leaving 4 bases unmatched. Germline CDR1 is SNHLY and CDR2 is FYNNEI. This CDR3 comprises 12 residues. In DNA form, the CDR3 reads TGTGCCAGCAGGGCGACAGGGAACGAGCAGTACTTC. It is translated as CASRATGNEQYF.

This chain links TRBV28 with TRBJ1-2; TRBD1 agrees at 9 bases. V lost 3 bases to trimming and J lost 6 bases; unmatched junction nucleotides: 8. The CDR3 loop spans 15 amino acids. Germline CDR1 and CDR2: MDHEN and SYDVKM. This CDR3 reads CASSFTPTGGHGYTF. In nucleotides, the CDR3 is TGTGCCAGCAGTTTTACCCCGACAGGGGGACATGGCTACACCTTC.

This chain joins TRBV6-2 or TRBV6-3 and TRBJ2-2, with D possibly matching TRBD2 (6 bases). The CDR3 is made up of 13 amino acids. Germline lookup yields CDR1 MNHEY and CDR2 SVGEGT. V lost 3 bases to trimming and J lost 6 bases, with 8 bases between them. CDR3 in amino acids: CASSYGGSGELFF. Here the CDR3 DNA reads TGTGCCAGCAGTTATGGGGGGTCCGGGGAGCTGTTTTTT.

V is TRBV11-2 and J is TRBJ1-4; a possible D gene is TRBD1 (5 bases). Germline assignment: CDR1 SGHAT and CDR2 FQNNGV. The V end lost 5 bases, the J end lost 5 bases, and 9 bases lay between the germline ends. The CDR3 has 13 amino acids. CDR3 sequence: CASSKDRNEKLFF. The CDR3 nucleotides are TGTGCCAGCAGCAAAGACAGAAATGAAAAACTGTTTTTT.

The chain carries TRBV6-5 and TRBJ1-1; TRBD1 is a possible D gene (5 bases). Germline loops: CDR1 MNHEY, CDR2 SVGAGI. The CDR3 extends over 13 amino acids. Trimming removed 7 bases from V and 4 bases from J, with 13 bases in between. CDR3 amino acids: CASTQGRSTEAFF. For the CDR3, the DNA is TGTGCCAGCACCCAGGGTAGGAGCACTGAAGCTTTCTTT.

Here the CDR3 reads CASRISRAEAFF. CDR3 bases: TGTGCCAGCAGAATTAGCAGGGCTGAAGCTTTCTTT. J is TRBJ1-1 and V is TRBV2, with D tentatively TRBD1 (5 bases). From germline, CDR1 is SNHLY and CDR2 FYNNEI. Trimming took 6 bases from V and 6 from J, leaving 11 bases between them. The CDR3 runs to 12 residues.

The gene calls are TRBV19 and TRBJ1-3, with 7 bases identical to TRBD1. CDR1 and CDR2 (germline): LNHDA, SQIVND (reference sequence). J was trimmed by 1 base and V by 5 bases; bases with no gene match: 5. The CDR3 runs to 15 residues. DNA for the CDR3: TGTGCCAGTAGTCCGAGGGGGCAGTCTGGAAACACCATATATTTT. It is translated as CASSPRGQSGNTIYF. Supplemented by reference TRBV19 and TRBJ1-3, the full variable domain reads DGGITQSPKYLFRKEGQNVTLSCEQNLNHDAMYWYRQDPGQGLRLIYYSQIVNDFQKGDIAEGYSVSREKKESFPLTVTSAQKNPTAFYLCASSPRGQSGNTIYFGEGSWLTVV.

The V call is TRBV18, the J call TRBJ2-5; 8 bases are shared with TRBD2. The CDR3 runs to 17 residues. With V trimmed by 5 bases and J by 3 bases, 14 bases remained unmatched. CDR1 and CDR2 from the germline V gene are KGHSH and LQKENI. The CDR3 protein is CASSAAPLGGGKETQYF. The CDR3 DNA reads as TGTGCCAGCTCAGCCGCCCCACTCGGGGGGGGCAAAGAGACCCAGTACTTC.

A single count supports this clone. The chain combines TRBV29-1 with TRBJ2-3; a weak D match, TRBD2 (6 bases). Germline CDR1 reads SQVTM; CDR2 reads ANQGSEA. Trimming took 6 bases from V and 1 from J, leaving 8 bases between them. The CDR3 is 12 residues long. The CDR3: CSVQRGTDTQYF. CDR3 DNA: TGCAGCGTCCAGCGGGGCACAGATACGCAGTATTTT.